The 10 T cell receptor beta chains in this list originate from one sample, sequenced in a study of T cell responses to AZD1222 COVID-19 vaccine. Profiled with immunoSEQ multiplex PCR; TCRdb holds only in-frame clones, not every one. This table holds 160,000 or so clones, 92% found once. The sequencing here drew on peripheral blood, taken 28 days after the second AZD1222 dose. The receptors derive from an adult who received the AZD1222 COVID-19 vaccine.

The chain carries TRBV30 and TRBJ1-1; D is unresolved. CDR1 GTSNPN and CDR2 SVGIG come from the germline V gene (reference sequence). The V end lost 4 bases, the J end lost 11 bases, and 14 bases lay between the germline ends. CDR3 length: 11 amino acids. CDR3 residues: CAWNLGLGAFF. CDR3 bases: TGTGCCTGGAATCTGGGTCTTGGGGCTTTCTTT.

This chain connects TRBV29-1 to TRBJ2-1; a possible D gene is TRBD2 (5 bases). Germline loops: CDR1 SQVTM, CDR2 ANQGSEA. With 0 bases removed from V and 1 base from J, the gap between germline ends came to 7 bases. This CDR3 is 14 amino acids long. CDR3 residues: CSVEERVSYNEQFF. CDR3 nucleotide sequence: TGCAGCGTTGAAGAGCGGGTATCCTACAATGAGCAGTTCTTC.

This chain joins TRBV10-3 and TRBJ2-7; 9 bases align to TRBD1. The V gene's germline CDR1 is ENHRY and CDR2 SYGVKD. The trim removed 4 bases at V and 6 bases at J, leaving 10 bases unmatched. The CDR3 totals 15 residues. CDR3 loop: CAISGGDRVLSEQYF. The CDR3 DNA follows: TGTGCCATCAGTGGGGGGGACAGGGTTCTCAGCGAGCAGTACTTC.

V gene TRBV18 combines with J gene TRBJ1-1; no firm D call. Trimming pared 3 bases from V and 5 bases from J, leaving 13 bases between. Per the germline V gene, CDR1 is KGHSH and CDR2 is LQKENI. The CDR3 spans 14 residues. The CDR3 nucleotides read TGTGCCAGCTCACCCCGGGAGAGCCAGACTGAAGCTTTCTTT. Translating it yields CASSPRESQTEAFF.

This sequence joins TRBV21-1 and TRBJ1-6; TRBD1 is the table's D call, not checked against the DNA. TRBV21-1 is deemed a pseudogene. The CDR3 sequence is 13 residues long. The CDR3 DNA reads as TGTGCCAGCCGGCAGGGGTGGTATTCACCCCTCCACTTT. Encoded protein: CASRQGWYSPLHF.

V usage is TRBV6-4 and J usage is TRBJ1-1, with 7 nucleotides matching TRBD1. The CDR3 has 13 residues. Germline V gene lookup returns CDR1 MRHNA and CDR2 SNTAGT. V dropped 4 bases and J dropped 5; count of bases not matched to a gene: 4. The CDR3 bases are TGTGCCAGCAGTGTGCTCAGGGGGACTGAAGCTTTCTTT. Translating gives CASSVLRGTEAFF.

The chain uses TRBV7-3 and TRBJ2-1, with 7 bases that match TRBD1. The V gene's germline CDR1 is SGHTA and CDR2 FQGTGA. The CDR3 sequence is 13 residues long. Trimming cost V 3 bases and J 6 bases; bases outside gene matches: 2. CDR3 residues: CASSFDRANEQFF. The CDR3 nucleotides are TGTGCCAGCAGCTTTGACAGGGCCAATGAGCAGTTCTTC.

The genes are TRBV12-2 and TRBJ1-2. TRBV12-2 is flagged as a pseudogene. The CDR3 consists of 14 residues. In DNA, the CDR3 is TGTGCAAGTCGCTTAGCTCCCGGAAACTATGGCTACACCTTC. Translation: CASRLAPGNYGYTF.

V usage is TRBV5-1 and J usage is TRBJ1-1, with TRBD1 identical over 9 bases. V was pared by 0 bases and J by 1 base, with 7 bases of the junction left unmatched. This CDR3 contains 17 residues. Germline loops: CDR1 SGHRS, CDR2 YFSETQ. CDR3 protein: CASSLDGTGMGNTEAFF. The CDR3 nucleotides are TGCGCCAGCAGCTTGGATGGGACAGGGATGGGGAACACTGAAGCTTTCTTT.

This clone came up once. This chain joins TRBV2 and TRBJ1-4; D might be TRBD1 (5 bases). The germline V gene has CDR1 SNHLY and CDR2 FYNNEI. This CDR3 comprises 14 residues. Trimming removed 6 bases from V and 5 bases from J, with 13 bases in between. The CDR3 loop reads CASRAGRMNEKLFF. CDR3 DNA: TGTGCCAGCAGGGCGGGACGGATGAATGAAAAACTGTTTTTT.